The clone carrying this TCR beta chain is a singleton in its sample. What it recognizes is unknown. Other nucleotide sequences from this sample produce the same CDR3. This entry is derived from a study of shared clonotypes between healthy human individuals. Looking at the study overall: The study drew on a couple of women and a few men aged 18 to 49 as donors.

Overall study results and limits: The generation probabilities recorded for non-shared clonotypes fell below those of clonotypes shared by all four donors.

The trim removed 4 bases at V and 2 bases at J, leaving 3 bases unmatched. In germline, CDR1 is MNHEY, CDR2 SVGAGI. CDR3 length: 14 residues. Sorted subsets were amplified in replicate PCRs using around 200 ng DNA, roughly 30,000 T cell genomes. Sequencing was performed with immunoSEQ multiplex PCR; in TCRdb, only in-frame clones are kept and a portion is missing. The sample holds a few million clones, over 90% seen once. The sequencing sample was made of naive CD4+ T cells from PBMCs. The subset here: CD45RA+ positively selected. This TCR was recovered from a man younger than 35 in good health. Some clones in this sample may be carry-over from other donors' samples. This sequence joins TRBV6-5 and TRBJ1-1; 8 nucleotides line up with TRBD1. This CDR3 is CASSSGTGNTEAFF. CDR3 in DNA: TGTGCCAGCAGTTCCGGGACAGGTAACACTGAAGCTTTCTTT.